The 26 T cell receptor beta chains below come from one sample, sequenced in a study of OX40 agonist ivuxolimab in advanced cancers. Here immunoSEQ multiplex PCR was the method, and the copy in TCRdb shows in-frame clones only, minus some. The sample holds around 74,000 clones; about 84% are singletons and the top ten take more than 0.5%. Sequenced material: CD4+ or CD8+ T cells sorted from blood, taken in a trial of the OX40 agonist ivuxolimab. Source of these receptors: an adult with an advanced solid tumor such as melanoma, head and neck, liver or kidney cancer.

The chain combines TRBV30 with TRBJ1-4, with D uncertain. Germline-derived CDR1 and CDR2 are GTSNPN and SVGIG (reference sequence). The CDR3 has 15 amino acids. V was cut by 2 bases and J by 5 bases, with 15 bases left in between. The CDR3 reads CAWSNKREMNEKLFF. The CDR3 region has the DNA TGTGCCTGGAGTAATAAAAGGGAAATGAATGAAAAACTGTTTTTT.

This clone was counted a single time. The rearrangement joins TRBV19 to TRBJ2-5, with D unresolved. Trimming stripped 1 base from V and 1 base from J, with 10 bases between. The V gene's germline CDR1 is LNHDA and CDR2 SQIVND (reference sequence). CDR3 length: 15 amino acids. CDR3 nucleotide sequence: TGTGCCAGTAGTATAGGGAACAGACCCCAAGAGACCCAGTACTTC. Its translation is CASSIGNRPQETQYF.

Points on this clone: Other DNA sequences in this specimen translate into the identical CDR3. The chain links TRBV28 to TRBJ2-7; TRBD1 matches 7 bases. Germline V CDR1 and CDR2: MDHEN, SYDVKM. J gave up 4 bases and V 6 bases, and 6 bases lay outside the gene matches. The CDR3 consists of 13 residues. The CDR3 sequence: CASRPGQSYEQYF. The DNA for the CDR3 is TGTGCCAGCAGACCGGGACAGAGTTACGAGCAGTACTTC. The whole variable domain, remainder taken from reference TRBV28 and TRBJ2-7, is DVKVTQSSRYLVKRTGEKVFLECVQDMDHENMFWYRQDPGLGLRLIYFSYDVKMKEKGDIPEGYSVSREKKERFSLILESASTNQTSMYLCASRPGQSYEQYFGPGTRLTVT.

The chain combines TRBV7-9 with TRBJ2-1; weak D call: TRBD2 (6 bases). V was clipped by 6 bases and J by 6 bases, with 18 bases between them. CDR3 length: 15 residues. Germline CDR1 reads SEHNR; CDR2 reads FQNEAQ (reference sequence). The CDR3 loop is CASRSSFGGFNEQFF. The CDR3 bases are TGTGCCAGCAGGTCCTCATTTGGAGGGTTCAATGAGCAGTTCTTC.

This clone occurred once. The chain is built from TRBV5-6 and TRBJ1-3, with D uncertain. The V gene's germline CDR1 is SGHDT and CDR2 YYEEEE. The CDR3 has 14 amino acids. V lost 4 bases and J lost 0, with 8 bases in between. The CDR3 coding sequence is TGTGCCAGCAGCCGTCCGAGCTCTGGAAACACCATATATTTT. Translation gives CASSRPSSGNTIYF.

This sequence joins TRBV4-3 and TRBJ2-6, with D perhaps TRBD1 (6 bases). The CDR3 has 19 residues. V was clipped by 1 base and J by 0 bases, with 16 bases between them. Germline V CDR1 and CDR2: LGHNA, YSLEER. The CDR3 sequence is CASSQGMGAPLSGANVLTF. CDR3 coding DNA: TGCGCCAGCAGCCAAGGCATGGGGGCCCCCCTCTCTGGGGCCAACGTCCTGACTTTC.

V and J are TRBV6-6 and TRBJ1-2; TRBD1 matches 8 bases. The ends lost 6 bases at V and 0 bases at J; junction bases unmatched: 9. Germline-derived CDR1 and CDR2 are MNHNY and SVGAGI (reference sequence). This CDR3 region has 16 residues. The CDR3 nucleotides are TGTGCCAGCAGCCGACGGGACAGGAGAGCTAACTATGGCTACACCTTC. Amino acid sequence: CASSRRDRRANYGYTF.

The rearrangement links TRBV19 to TRBJ1-5; TRBD1 matches at 7 bases. V lost 4 bases and J lost 9; bases outside the gene matches: 9. Looked up from germline, CDR1 is LNHDA and CDR2 is SQIVND (reference sequence). The length of the CDR3 is 14 residues. CDR3 nucleotide sequence: TGTGCCAGTAGTAGAGGACAGGAAAAGGTGCCCCAGCATTTT. Amino acid sequence: CASSRGQEKVPQHF.

The rearrangement links TRBV28 to TRBJ2-1; 7 positions match TRBD2. The V and J ends lost 7 bases and 5 bases, in that order; junction bases with no gene match: 14. The CDR3 spans 16 residues. The germline V gene has CDR1 MDHEN and CDR2 SYDVKM. CDR3 amino acids: CASTGEAAGVDNEQFF. Here the CDR3 DNA reads TGTGCCAGCACGGGAGAAGCGGCGGGGGTTGACAATGAGCAGTTCTTC.

This clone has just a few counts. This rearrangement joins TRBV28 to TRBJ1-4; TRBD1 might be the D (6 bases). The CDR3 covers 15 residues. The germline V gene has CDR1 MDHEN and CDR2 SYDVKM. Trimming took 5 bases from V and 5 from J, leaving 15 bases between them. This CDR3 is CASSPSGQRNEKLFF. The CDR3 coding sequence is TGTGCCAGCAGTCCGTCGGGACAACGAAATGAAAAACTGTTTTTT.

J is TRBJ2-3 and V is TRBV27; 11 bases align to TRBD1. CDR1 and CDR2 from the germline V gene are MNHEY and SMNVEV (reference sequence). The CDR3 runs to 15 residues. The V and J ends lost 4 bases and 3 bases, in that order; junction bases with no gene match: 3. For the CDR3, the DNA is TGTGCCAGCAGTTCCCGGGACAGGGGGACAGATACGCAGTATTTT. Its translation is CASSSRDRGTDTQYF.

The chain employs TRBV29-1 and TRBJ2-1; 10 positions agree with TRBD2. The germline V gene has CDR1 SQVTM and CDR2 ANQGSEA. The CDR3 spans 14 residues. V was clipped by 6 bases and J by 6 bases; unmatched bases: 8. CDR3 region: CSVHTSGVANEQFF. The CDR3 nucleotides read TGCAGCGTCCACACTAGCGGGGTGGCCAATGAGCAGTTCTTC.

The J gene is TRBJ2-2, the V gene TRBV7-2; 8 nucleotides match TRBD2. CDR1 SGHTA and CDR2 FQGNSA come from the germline V gene. V was pared by 1 base and J by 4 bases, with 8 bases of the junction left unmatched. The CDR3 sequence is 17 residues long. CDR3 sequence (DNA): TGTGCCAGCAGCTTAGTGGCGGGAGGCCGGGGCACCGGGGAGCTGTTTTTT. This translates into CASSLVAGGRGTGELFF.

The rearrangement joins TRBV23-1 to TRBJ2-1; D unresolved. TRBV23-1 has ORF status, its function being uncertain. The CDR3 consists of 14 residues. Trimming removed 4 bases from V and 1 base from J, with 8 bases in between. The CDR3 region has the DNA TGCGCCAGCAGTCTCCAGCCTTCCTACAATGAGCAGTTCTTC. Encoded protein: CASSLQPSYNEQFF.

This chain joins TRBV30 and TRBJ1-5, with D possibly matching TRBD1 (5 bases). Per the germline V gene, CDR1 is GTSNPN and CDR2 is SVGIG (reference sequence). The length of the CDR3 is 14 residues. V was pared by 5 bases and J by 0 bases, with 11 bases between. CDR3 in amino acids: CAWWGRTSNQPQHF. In DNA form, the CDR3 reads TGTGCCTGGTGGGGACGGACTAGCAATCAGCCCCAGCATTTT.

This clone was recorded a few times. V gene TRBV6-5 combines with J gene TRBJ1-6; 8 nucleotides agree with TRBD1. With 8 bases clipped from V and 10 bases from J, the junction kept 7 bases outside the gene matches. CDR1 is MNHEY and CDR2 is SVGAGI in the germline V gene. The CDR3 sequence is 13 residues long. This chain's CDR3 is CASGTGFRSPLHF. Here the CDR3 DNA reads TGTGCCAGCGGGACAGGCTTCAGATCACCCCTCCACTTT.

V and J are TRBV5-1 and TRBJ2-1; a possible D gene is TRBD2 (5 bases). This CDR3 has 16 amino acids. Germline V CDR1 and CDR2: SGHRS, YFSETQ. Trimming left V 0 bases short and J 0 bases short, with 10 bases between. In DNA, the CDR3 is TGCGCCAGCAGCTTGGTATTAGGGAGCTCCTACAATGAGCAGTTCTTC. Translation: CASSLVLGSSYNEQFF.

This chain joins TRBV12-5 and TRBJ1-2, with D possibly TRBD1 on 5 matching bases. V was cut by 9 bases and J by 2 bases, with 19 bases left in between. From germline, CDR1 is LGHNT and CDR2 FRNRAP. The CDR3 covers 15 residues. The CDR3 region is CARNLYWGQNYGYTF. The CDR3 DNA reads as TGTGCTAGGAACTTATACTGGGGCCAGAACTATGGCTACACCTTC. Looking up the rest from reference TRBV12-5 and TRBJ1-2 gives the full variable domain: DARVTQTPRHKVTEMGQEVTMRCQPILGHNTVFWYRQTMMQGLELLAYFRNRAPLDDSGMPKDRFSAEMPDATLATLKIQPSEPRDSAVYFCARNLYWGQNYGYTFGSGTRLTVV.

The chain has TRBV7-9 and TRBJ2-3, with D perhaps matching TRBD1 or TRBD2 (5 bases each). Trimming shortened V by 1 base and J by 6 bases, and 8 bases separated the two germline ends. CDR3 size: 13 residues. Germline V lookup: CDR1 SEHNR, CDR2 FQNEAQ (reference sequence). In DNA form, the CDR3 reads TGTGCCAGCAGCTTAGGGGGGACGGATACGCAGTATTTT. Its translation is CASSLGGTDTQYF.

CDR3 coding DNA: TGCGCCAGCAGTCAACGGCAGGGGAACACCGGGGAGCTGTTTTTT. Encoded protein: CASSQRQGNTGELFF. This chain joins TRBV5-1 and TRBJ2-2, with TRBD1 as a possible D gene (5 bases). Germline V gene data show CDR1 as SGHRS and CDR2 as YFSETQ. V lost 5 bases to trimming and J lost 1 base, with 12 bases between them. The CDR3 covers 15 residues.

V usage is TRBV18 and J usage is TRBJ1-3, with a weak D call TRBD1 (6 bases). V lost 5 bases to trimming and J lost 8 bases, with 19 bases between them. CDR1 and CDR2 (germline): KGHSH, LQKENI. The CDR3 length is 15 residues. CDR3 coding DNA: TGTGCCAGCTCATCAATGAACCTCAGGGGACACACCATATATTTT. Its translation: CASSSMNLRGHTIYF. Filled out from reference TRBV18 and TRBJ1-3, the complete variable domain reads NAGVMQNPRHLVRRRGQEARLRCSPMKGHSHVYWYRQLPEEGLKFMVYLQKENIIDESGMPKERFSAEFPKEGPSILRIQQVVRGDSAAYFCASSSMNLRGHTIYFGEGSWLTVV.

The genes are TRBV18 and TRBJ2-3; D may be TRBD2 (5 bases). This CDR3 spans 16 amino acids. Trimming pared 5 bases from V and 3 bases from J, leaving 18 bases between. Germline values: CDR1 KGHSH, CDR2 LQKENI. The CDR3 spells CASSENTHRGTDTQYF. The CDR3 bases are TGTGCCAGCTCAGAAAACACACATAGAGGGACAGATACGCAGTATTTT.

This clone was picked up many times. The genes are TRBV2 and TRBJ2-7; TRBD1 matches 8 bases. V trimming: 3 bases; J trimming: 3 bases; junction bases outside the gene matches: 4. Germline CDR1 and CDR2: SNHLY and FYNNEI. The CDR3 is made up of 14 amino acids. The CDR3 here is CASSDWTGSYEQYF. Here the CDR3 DNA reads TGTGCCAGCAGTGATTGGACAGGGAGCTACGAGCAGTACTTC.

This clone was counted once. V usage is TRBV7-2 and J usage is TRBJ2-1; D might be TRBD2 (6 bases). The CDR3 has 17 amino acids. Between the trimmed V and J ends, which lost 6 bases and 5 bases, there was a span of 23 bases. Germline V gives CDR1 SGHTA, CDR2 FQGNSA. CDR3 coding DNA: TGTGCCAGCAGTGCGACGTTTGCGGGATCCGGGGACAATGAGCAGTTCTTC. Amino acid sequence: CASSATFAGSGDNEQFF.

The chain combines TRBV2 with TRBJ2-3, with D possibly TRBD2 on 5 matching bases. This CDR3 is 13 amino acids long. With 9 bases removed from V and 5 bases from J, the gap between germline ends came to 15 bases. Germline-derived CDR1 and CDR2 are SNHLY and FYNNEI. CDR3 residues: CASKSGLEDTQYF. In DNA form, the CDR3 reads TGTGCCAGTAAGTCGGGGTTAGAAGATACGCAGTATTTT.

The V gene is TRBV9, the J gene TRBJ2-3; perhaps TRBD2 as D (5 bases). Trimming cost V 0 bases and J 9 bases, with 17 bases left between them. The CDR3 spans 15 residues. The V gene's germline CDR1 is SGDLS and CDR2 YYNGEE. The CDR3 loop is CASSVEGLVSGTQYF. In DNA, the CDR3 is TGTGCCAGCAGCGTAGAAGGTTTGGTATCGGGGACGCAGTATTTT.